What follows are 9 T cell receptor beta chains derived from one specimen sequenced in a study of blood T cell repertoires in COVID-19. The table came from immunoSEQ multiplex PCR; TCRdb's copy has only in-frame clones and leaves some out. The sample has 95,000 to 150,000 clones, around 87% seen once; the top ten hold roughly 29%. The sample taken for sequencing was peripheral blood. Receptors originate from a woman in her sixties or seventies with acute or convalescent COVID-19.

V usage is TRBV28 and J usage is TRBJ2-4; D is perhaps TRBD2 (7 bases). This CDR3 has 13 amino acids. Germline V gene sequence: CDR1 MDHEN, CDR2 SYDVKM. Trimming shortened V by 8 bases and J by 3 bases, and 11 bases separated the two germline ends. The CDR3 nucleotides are TGTGCCAGCGGGGGGGCAGTCAAAAACATTCAGTACTTC. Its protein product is CASGGAVKNIQYF.

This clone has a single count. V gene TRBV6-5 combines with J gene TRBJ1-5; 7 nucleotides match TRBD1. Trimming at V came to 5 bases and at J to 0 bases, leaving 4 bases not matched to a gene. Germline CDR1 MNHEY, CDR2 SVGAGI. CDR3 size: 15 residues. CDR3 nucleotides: TGTGCCAGCAGTCAGGGGGATTATAGCAATCAGCCCCAGCATTTT. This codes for CASSQGDYSNQPQHF.

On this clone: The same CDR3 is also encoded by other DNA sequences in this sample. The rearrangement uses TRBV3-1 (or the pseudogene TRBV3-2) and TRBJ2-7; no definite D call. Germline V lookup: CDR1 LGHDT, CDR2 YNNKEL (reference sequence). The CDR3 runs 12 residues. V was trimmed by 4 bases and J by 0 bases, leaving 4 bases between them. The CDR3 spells CASSLSSYEQYF. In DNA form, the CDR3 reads TGTGCCAGCAGCCTGAGCTCCTACGAGCAGTACTTC.

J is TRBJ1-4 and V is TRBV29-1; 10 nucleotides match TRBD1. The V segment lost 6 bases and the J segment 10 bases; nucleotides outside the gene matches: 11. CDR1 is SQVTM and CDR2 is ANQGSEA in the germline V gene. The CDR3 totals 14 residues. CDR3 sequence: CSVETGTGEGKLFF. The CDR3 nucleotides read TGCAGCGTCGAGACCGGGACAGGGGAGGGAAAACTGTTTTTT. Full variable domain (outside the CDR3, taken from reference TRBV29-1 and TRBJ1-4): SAVISQKPSRDICQRGTSLTIQCQVDSQVTMMFWYRQQPGQSLTLIATANQGSEATYESGFVIDKFPISRPNLTFSTLTVSNMSPEDSSIYLCSVETGTGEGKLFFGSGTQLSVL.

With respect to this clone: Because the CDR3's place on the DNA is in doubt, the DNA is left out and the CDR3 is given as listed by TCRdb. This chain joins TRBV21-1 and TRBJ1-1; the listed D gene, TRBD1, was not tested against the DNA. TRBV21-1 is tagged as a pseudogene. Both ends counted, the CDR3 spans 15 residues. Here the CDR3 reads CASSKVAQGNTEAFF.

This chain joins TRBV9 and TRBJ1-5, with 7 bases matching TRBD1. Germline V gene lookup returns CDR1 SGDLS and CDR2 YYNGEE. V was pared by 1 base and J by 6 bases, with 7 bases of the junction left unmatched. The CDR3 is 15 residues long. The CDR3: CASSVHDRVGQPQHF. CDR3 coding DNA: TGTGCCAGCAGCGTACACGACAGGGTGGGTCAGCCCCAGCATTTT.

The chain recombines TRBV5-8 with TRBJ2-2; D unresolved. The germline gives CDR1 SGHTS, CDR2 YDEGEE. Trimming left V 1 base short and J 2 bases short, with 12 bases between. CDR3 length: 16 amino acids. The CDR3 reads CASSLYGSRNTGELFF. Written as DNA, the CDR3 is TGTGCCAGCAGCTTGTACGGGTCCCGAAACACCGGGGAGCTGTTTTTT.

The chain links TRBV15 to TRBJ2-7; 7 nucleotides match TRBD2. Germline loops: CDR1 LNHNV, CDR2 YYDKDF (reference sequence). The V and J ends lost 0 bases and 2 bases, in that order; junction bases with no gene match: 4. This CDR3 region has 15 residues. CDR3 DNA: TGTGCCACCAGCAGAGACGGCGGGAGTGCCTACGAGCAGTACTTC. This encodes CATSRDGGSAYEQYF. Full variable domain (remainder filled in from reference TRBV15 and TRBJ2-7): DAMVIQNPRYQVTQFGKPVTLSCSQTLNHNVMYWYQQKSSQAPKLLFHYYDKDFNNEADTPDNFQSRRPNTSFCFLDIRSPGLGDTAMYLCATSRDGGSAYEQYFGPGTRLTVT.

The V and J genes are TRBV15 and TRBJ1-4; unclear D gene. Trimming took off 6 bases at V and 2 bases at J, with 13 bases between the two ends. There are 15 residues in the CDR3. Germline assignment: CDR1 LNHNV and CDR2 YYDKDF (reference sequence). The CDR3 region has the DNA TGTGCCACCAGTAACCCGAGAGGGACTAATGAAAAACTGTTTTTT. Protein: CATSNPRGTNEKLFF. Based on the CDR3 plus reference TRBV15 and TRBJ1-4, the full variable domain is DAMVIQNPRYQVTQFGKPVTLSCSQTLNHNVMYWYQQKSSQAPKLLFHYYDKDFNNEADTPDNFQSRRPNTSFCFLDIRSPGLGDTAMYLCATSNPRGTNEKLFFGSGTQLSVL.